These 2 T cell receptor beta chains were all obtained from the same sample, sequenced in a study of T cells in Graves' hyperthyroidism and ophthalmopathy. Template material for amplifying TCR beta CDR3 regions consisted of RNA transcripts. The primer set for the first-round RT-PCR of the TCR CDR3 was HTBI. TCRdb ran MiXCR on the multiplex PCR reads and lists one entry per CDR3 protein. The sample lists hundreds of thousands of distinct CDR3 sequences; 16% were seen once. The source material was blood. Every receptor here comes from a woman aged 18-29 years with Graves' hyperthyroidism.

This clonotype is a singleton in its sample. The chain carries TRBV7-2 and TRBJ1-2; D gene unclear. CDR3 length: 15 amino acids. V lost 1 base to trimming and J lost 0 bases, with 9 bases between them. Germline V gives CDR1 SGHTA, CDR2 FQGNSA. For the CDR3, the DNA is TGTGCCAGCAGCTTAGTGGTAGAAGCTAACTATGGCTACACCTTC. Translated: CASSLVVEANYGYTF.

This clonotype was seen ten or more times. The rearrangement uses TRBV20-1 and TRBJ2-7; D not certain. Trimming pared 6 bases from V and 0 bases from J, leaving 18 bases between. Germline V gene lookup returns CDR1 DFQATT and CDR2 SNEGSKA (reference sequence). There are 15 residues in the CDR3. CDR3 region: CSAIEARVSSYEQYF. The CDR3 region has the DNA TGCAGTGCCATAGAGGCCCGGGTTAGCTCCTACGAGCAGTACTTC.